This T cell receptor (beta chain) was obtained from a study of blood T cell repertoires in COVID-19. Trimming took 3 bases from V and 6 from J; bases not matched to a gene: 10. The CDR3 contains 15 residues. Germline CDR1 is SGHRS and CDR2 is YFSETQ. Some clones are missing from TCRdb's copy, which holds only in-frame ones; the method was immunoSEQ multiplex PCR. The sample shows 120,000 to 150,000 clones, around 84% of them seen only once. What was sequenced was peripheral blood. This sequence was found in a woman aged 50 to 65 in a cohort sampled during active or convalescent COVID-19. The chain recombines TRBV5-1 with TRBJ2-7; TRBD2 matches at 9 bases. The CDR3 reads CASSSLAGDRGEQYF. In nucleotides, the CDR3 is TGCGCCAGCAGCTCCTTAGCGGGGGATAGGGGCGAGCAGTACTTC.